Listed below are T cell receptor beta chains from one sample, sequenced in a study of CD8+ T cells in alopecia areata. The table came from immunoSEQ multiplex PCR; TCRdb's copy has only in-frame clones and leaves some out. The table lists around 150,000 clones, around 55% of them singletons. The material sequenced was CD4+ T cells sorted from blood. All receptors come from a human donor in good health. Each CDR3 is given without its conserved first and last residue.

V,CDR3
TRBV29-1,SVVINEKLF
TRBV6-5,ASSYSKGSVREF
TRBV7-9,ASTTMAGTQETQY
TRBV5-1,ASSLLTPSGQGGHQETQY
TRBV29-1,SSLRGYNEQF
TRBV7-9,ASSLAVGRAAYEQY
TRBV2,ASKAGVTRDNEKLF
TRBV11-2,ASSLVELVTGGGYT
TRBV7-9,AAAALNEKLF
TRBV28,ASSQLMNAVQF
TRBV29-1,SVDMETQY
TRBV29-1,SVPRAGVTDTQY
TRBV29-1,SVDKAKGTQY
TRBV18,ASSPRQGIGYEQY
TRBV5-6,ASSGRGRDNEQF
TRBV29-1,SVRSGSGTEAF
TRBV30,AFSRGQGYEQY